Shown below are 10 T cell receptor beta chains from a single sample sequenced in a study of graft-versus-host responses after intestinal transplantation. These receptors have no known antigen. The data were produced by immunoSEQ multiplex PCR, yet TCRdb's version contains in-frame clones alone and is incomplete. This table has fewer than 150,000 clones, approximately 94% appearing once. Sequenced material: unstimulated CD4+ T cells sorted from spleen or lymph node cells, taken before intestinal transplant. These receptors were collected from a human donor who received an intestinal transplant.

This clone appeared a single time. V is TRBV6-5 and J is TRBJ2-3; 7 bases line up with TRBD1. With 5 bases clipped from V and 4 bases from J, the junction kept 6 bases outside the gene matches. The CDR3 spans 14 residues. Germline lookup yields CDR1 MNHEY and CDR2 SVGAGI. This CDR3 reads CASSLTGNADTQYF. CDR3 sequence (DNA): TGTGCCAGCAGTCTGACAGGGAACGCAGATACGCAGTATTTT.

The chain has TRBV4-1 and TRBJ1-3; weak D call: TRBD1 (5 bases). Per germline, CDR1 MGHRA and CDR2 YSYEKL. The V gene lost 1 base and the J gene lost 8 bases, with 9 bases spanning the gap. The CDR3 is 13 amino acids. The CDR3 is CASSQARGDTIYF. CDR3 DNA sequence: TGCGCCAGCAGCCAAGCGAGGGGCGACACCATATATTTT.

The rearrangement links TRBV6-6 to TRBJ2-7; TRBD1 might be the D (7 bases). Per the germline V gene, CDR1 is MNHNY and CDR2 is SVGAGI (reference sequence). The CDR3 runs 15 residues. The germline V and J ends were trimmed by 4 bases and 0 bases, with 13 bases remaining between them. CDR3 loop: CASSSPGGGSYEQYF. CDR3 nucleotide sequence: TGTGCCAGCAGTTCCCCAGGGGGAGGCTCCTACGAGCAGTACTTC.

The rearrangement links TRBV5-1 to TRBJ2-3, with D uncertain. V was cut by 2 bases and J by 6 bases, with 13 bases left in between. Germline CDR1 SGHRS, CDR2 YFSETQ. CDR3 length: 14 amino acids. CDR3 protein: CASSFGRGLDTQYF. The DNA of the CDR3 is TGCGCCAGCAGCTTTGGACGAGGCCTCGATACGCAGTATTTT. The entire variable domain, with the rest obtained from reference TRBV5-1 and TRBJ2-3, is as follows: KAGVTQTPRYLIKTRGQQVTLSCSPISGHRSVSWYQQTPGQGLQFLFEYFSETQRNKGNFPGRFSGRQFSNSRSEMNVSTLELGDSALYLCASSFGRGLDTQYFGPGTRLTVL.

The rearrangement uses TRBV2 and TRBJ1-2, with D unresolved. This CDR3 is built from 16 residues. V gave up 6 bases and J gave up 4 bases, with 21 bases separating them. The V gene's germline CDR1 is SNHLY and CDR2 FYNNEI. CDR3 region: CASSTLLTLISYGYTF. CDR3 in DNA: TGTGCCAGCAGCACCTTGTTAACCCTCATATCCTATGGCTACACCTTC.

This clone was observed a single time. The chain combines TRBV4-1 with TRBJ1-1, with TRBD1 identical over 8 bases. The V and J ends lost 2 bases and 0 bases, in that order; junction bases with no gene match: 8. The CDR3 totals 17 residues. The V gene's germline CDR1 is MGHRA and CDR2 YSYEKL. In nucleotides, the CDR3 is TGCGCCAGCAGCCAACCAAAGGACAGGGTTGTGAACACTGAAGCTTTCTTT. As protein: CASSQPKDRVVNTEAFF.

This clone was detected a few times. This rearrangement joins TRBV10-3 to TRBJ2-2; TRBD2 matches 8 bases. Germline lookup yields CDR1 ENHRY and CDR2 SYGVKD. V was clipped by 10 bases and J by 2 bases; unmatched bases: 9. There are 15 residues in the CDR3. CDR3 DNA: TGTGCCACAGGAAGCGGGGGTGGAAACACCGGGGAGCTGTTTTTT. Residues: CATGSGGGNTGELFF.

The V gene is TRBV5-1, the J gene TRBJ2-7; D not resolved. V lost 4 bases, J lost 3 bases, and 17 bases lay in between. The CDR3 totals 15 residues. Germline values: CDR1 SGHRS, CDR2 YFSETQ. In DNA, the CDR3 is TGCGCCAGCAGCAAAGGGCAGCAGATTGGCTACGAGCAGTACTTC. Translation: CASSKGQQIGYEQYF.

The chain employs TRBV30 and TRBJ1-1; tentative D call: TRBD1 (5 bases). The germline V gene encodes CDR1 GTSNPN and CDR2 SVGIG (reference sequence). The V gene lost 4 bases and the J gene lost 0 bases, with 12 bases spanning the gap. The CDR3 consists of 14 residues. The CDR3 is CAWTSGPMNTEAFF. CDR3 sequence (DNA): TGTGCCTGGACATCGGGACCTATGAACACTGAAGCTTTCTTT.

The chain is built from TRBV5-1 and TRBJ1-1; TRBD1 aligns across 9 bases. The CDR3 is made up of 16 amino acids. Germline values: CDR1 SGHRS, CDR2 YFSETQ. The ends lost 4 bases at V and 1 base at J; junction bases unmatched: 8. CDR3 coding DNA: TGCGCCAGCAGCCCAGGACAGGGGTTTACGAACACTGAAGCTTTCTTT. This sequence encodes CASSPGQGFTNTEAFF.